These T cell receptor beta chains were read from a single sample in a study of blood T cell repertoires in COVID-19. Profiled with immunoSEQ multiplex PCR; TCRdb holds only in-frame clones, not every one. This sample has 180,000 or so clones, with approximately 86% found just once. The sequenced material came from peripheral blood. The source of these receptors is a man aged 60-69 years with acute or convalescent COVID-19. The CDR3 runs from the conserved cysteine through the conserved F or W. D genes are given only for firm matches. Clone size is stated in some rows and not others, as once, few, many or a class when expanded.

J: TRBJ1-1; D: TRBD1; size: -; V: TRBV6-5; CDR3: CASTTGGRETEAFF; DNA: TGTGCCAGCACGACAGGGGGTAGGGAAACTGAAGCTTTCTTT
J: TRBJ2-1; D: -; size: -; V: TRBV6-5; CDR3: CASRAWTTLGNEQFF; DNA: TGTGCCAGCAGGGCCTGGACTACCCTGGGCAATGAGCAGTTCTTC
J: TRBJ1-5; D: -; size: once; V: TRBV2; CDR3: CASAGGGRNQPQHF; DNA: TGTGCCAGCGCTGGGGGGGGCCGAAATCAGCCCCAGCATTTT
J: TRBJ2-1; D: TRBD1; size: -; V: TRBV6-5; CDR3: CASRTGSNEQFF; DNA: TGTGCCAGCAGGACAGGGAGCAATGAGCAGTTCTTC
J: TRBJ2-7; D: -; size: few; V: TRBV7-3; CDR3: CASSLYREHEQYF; DNA: TGTGCCAGCAGCTTATACAGGGAACACGAGCAGTACTTC
J: TRBJ1-2; D: -; size: -; V: TRBV15; CDR3: CATSRDYTPGEDGYTF; DNA: TGTGCCACCAGCAGAGACTACACCCCTGGGGAGGATGGCTACACCTTC
J: TRBJ1-6; D: -; size: -; V: TRBV5-4; CDR3: CASSLGFGNSPLHF; DNA: TGTGCCAGCAGCTTGGGGTTCGGTAATTCACCCCTCCACTTT
J: TRBJ2-4; D: -; size: few; V: TRBV10-3; CDR3: CAISESFGGGLKYF; DNA: TGTGCCATCAGTGAGTCGTTCGGCGGGGGCCTCAAGTACTTC
J: TRBJ1-1; D: -; size: once; V: TRBV28; CDR3: CASSLRGGANTEAFF; DNA: TGTGCCAGCAGTTTACGTGGGGGCGCAAACACTGAAGCTTTCTTT
J: TRBJ2-3; D: TRBD2; size: -; V: TRBV25-1; CDR3: CASSESGRPQTTDTQYF; DNA: TGTGCCAGCAGTGAAAGCGGGAGGCCTCAGACCACAGATACGCAGTATTTT
J: TRBJ2-1; D: TRBD2; size: -; V: TRBV27; CDR3: CASRRESTYNEQFF; DNA: TGTGCCAGCCGGCGGGAGTCTACCTACAATGAGCAGTTCTTC
J: TRBJ2-7; D: -; size: -; V: TRBV2; CDR3: CASSERAEQYF; DNA: TGTGCCAGCAGTGAGAGGGCCGAGCAGTACTTC
J: TRBJ2-1; D: -; size: -; V: TRBV19; CDR3: CATRGQGPNNNEQFF; DNA: TGTGCCACTAGGGGCCAGGGTCCAAACAACAATGAGCAGTTCTTC
J: TRBJ1-2; D: TRBD1; size: few; V: TRBV14; CDR3: CASSQDFRGGYTF; DNA: TGTGCCAGCAGCCAAGATTTCAGGGGGGGCTACACCTTC
J: TRBJ2-5; D: TRBD1; size: -; V: TRBV5-1; CDR3: CASSADRVGETQYF; DNA: TGCGCCAGCAGCGCCGACAGGGTGGGAGAGACCCAGTACTTC
J: TRBJ2-1; D: TRBD2; size: -; V: TRBV30; CDR3: CAWSRDSGTTALF; DNA: TGTGCCTGGAGCAGAGATTCCGGGACTACCGCCCTCTTC
J: TRBJ1-1; D: -; size: -; V: TRBV5-1; CDR3: CASSRTPVNTEAFF; DNA: TGCGCCAGCAGCCGAACCCCAGTGAACACTGAAGCTTTCTTT
J: TRBJ2-2; D: TRBD1; size: few; V: TRBV18; CDR3: CASSPTRGTGNTGELFF; DNA: TGTGCCAGCTCACCGACTAGAGGGACAGGGAACACCGGGGAGCTGTTTTTT
J: TRBJ1-4; D: -; size: -; V: TRBV5-1; CDR3: CASSLFTQGGGEKLFF; DNA: TGCGCCAGCAGCTTGTTTACCCAGGGAGGGGGTGAAAAACTGTTTTTT
J: TRBJ1-6; D: -; size: -; V: TRBV9; CDR3: CASSVEAGSYNSPLHF; DNA: TGTGCCAGCAGCGTAGAAGCCGGCTCCTATAATTCACCCCTCCACTTT
J: TRBJ1-1; D: -; size: -; V: TRBV10-2; CDR3: CASSESGGTEAFF; DNA: TGCGCCAGCAGTGAGTCTGGCGGTACTGAAGCTTTCTTT
J: TRBJ2-1; D: -; size: few; V: TRBV7-3; CDR3: CASSLSHSTYNEQFF; DNA: TGTGCCAGCAGCTTATCCCACTCGACCTACAATGAGCAGTTCTTC
J: TRBJ1-2; D: TRBD1; size: -; V: TRBV28; CDR3: CASTFSGQGTRGYTF; DNA: TGTGCCAGCACTTTCTCCGGACAGGGGACCAGAGGCTACACCTTC
J: TRBJ1-5; D: -; size: -; V: TRBV19; CDR3: CASSMAFNQPQHF; DNA: TGTGCCAGTAGTATGGCTTTCAATCAGCCCCAGCATTTT
J: TRBJ1-2; D: -; size: many; V: TRBV7-2; CDR3: CASYHPRGNYGYTF; DNA: TGTGCCAGTTACCATCCTAGGGGTAACTATGGCTACACCTTC
J: TRBJ1-5; D: -; size: -; V: TRBV19; CDR3: CASRPGGGQGNQPQHF; DNA: TGTGCCAGTAGGCCCGGGGGGGGGCAAGGCAATCAGCCCCAGCATTTT
J: TRBJ1-2; D: -; size: -; V: TRBV24-1; CDR3: CATSDFGGAGYTF; DNA: TGTGCCACCAGTGATTTCGGAGGGGCCGGCTACACCTTC
J: TRBJ1-1; D: -; size: -; V: TRBV27; CDR3: CASSHRDGNTEAFF; DNA: TGTGCCAGCAGTCACAGGGACGGGAACACTGAAGCTTTCTTT
J: TRBJ2-5; D: TRBD1; size: -; V: TRBV5-1; CDR3: CASSLGQGSVETQYF; DNA: TGCGCCAGCAGCTTGGGACAGGGGTCCGTCGAGACCCAGTACTTC
J: TRBJ2-7; D: TRBD2; size: -; V: TRBV5-1; CDR3: CASSLGLAGALEQYF; DNA: TGCGCCAGCAGCTTGGGTCTAGCGGGGGCCCTCGAGCAGTACTTC
J: TRBJ2-1; D: TRBD2; size: -; V: TRBV3-1/TRBV3-2; CDR3: CASSPEVAGNEQFF; DNA: TGTGCCAGCAGCCCCGAGGTAGCGGGAAATGAGCAGTTCTTC
J: TRBJ1-6; D: -; size: -; V: TRBV3-1/TRBV3-2; CDR3: CASRRSYRDRDSPLHF; DNA: TGTGCCAGCAGACGGTCCTACAGGGACCGGGATTCACCCCTCCACTTT
J: TRBJ1-1; D: -; size: -; V: TRBV28; CDR3: CASSSTFQENTEAFF; DNA: TGTGCCAGCAGTTCAACTTTTCAGGAGAACACTGAAGCTTTCTTT
J: TRBJ2-7; D: TRBD1; size: -; V: TRBV7-6; CDR3: CASNPGGPYLSSEQYF; DNA: TGTGCCAGCAACCCAGGGGGCCCATATCTGTCGAGCGAGCAGTACTTC
J: TRBJ1-1; D: -; size: -; V: TRBV10-3; CDR3: CAISEGGGWAFF; DNA: TGTGCCATCAGTGAGGGTGGAGGATGGGCTTTCTTT
J: TRBJ1-1; D: TRBD1; size: -; V: TRBV2; CDR3: CASRDRAEAFF; DNA: TGTGCCAGCCGGGACAGAGCTGAAGCTTTCTTT
J: TRBJ2-7; D: -; size: -; V: TRBV30; CDR3: CAWSSQGNEQYF; DNA: TGTGCCTGGAGTTCACAGGGAAACGAGCAGTACTTC
J: TRBJ2-3; D: TRBD2; size: -; V: TRBV18; CDR3: CASRLAGYTDTQYF; DNA: TGTGCCAGCCGACTAGCAGGATACACAGATACGCAGTATTTT
J: TRBJ2-7; D: TRBD2; size: -; V: TRBV4-1; CDR3: CASSQTSGLQYEQYF; DNA: TGCGCCAGCAGCCAAACTAGCGGGTTACAGTACGAGCAGTACTTC
J: TRBJ2-7; D: TRBD1; size: -; V: TRBV5-1; CDR3: CASSLDRVVGEQYF; DNA: TGCGCCAGCAGCTTAGACAGGGTGGTTGGCGAGCAGTACTTC
J: TRBJ1-3; D: -; size: -; V: TRBV5-1; CDR3: CASSLPFTGGGNTIYF; DNA: TGCGCCAGCAGCTTGCCGTTCACGGGGGGCGGAAACACCATATATTTT
J: TRBJ1-5; D: -; size: -; V: TRBV28; CDR3: CASSLLQSNQPQHF; DNA: TGTGCCAGCAGTTTACTGCAGAGCAATCAGCCCCAGCATTTT
J: TRBJ1-4; D: TRBD1; size: -; V: TRBV4-1; CDR3: CASSPTTGGFEKLFF; DNA: TGCGCCAGCAGCCCGACGACAGGGGGTTTCGAAAAACTGTTTTTT
J: TRBJ1-1; D: -; size: -; V: TRBV7-9; CDR3: CASSPPEGALVWKTEAFF; DNA: TGTGCCAGCAGCCCCCCTGAAGGGGCATTGGTATGGAAGACTGAAGCTTTCTTT
J: TRBJ2-7; D: -; size: -; V: TRBV18; CDR3: CASSPPNVYEQYF; DNA: TGTGCCAGCTCACCACCTAATGTCTACGAGCAGTACTTC
J: TRBJ2-7; D: -; size: -; V: TRBV7-9; CDR3: CASSLNLGLRSYEQYF; DNA: TGTGCCAGCAGCCTCAATTTGGGACTCCGATCCTACGAGCAGTACTTC
J: TRBJ2-1; D: TRBD1; size: -; V: TRBV3-1/TRBV3-2; CDR3: CASSSGTEYNEQFF; DNA: TGTGCCAGCAGCTCCGGGACAGAGTACAATGAGCAGTTCTTC